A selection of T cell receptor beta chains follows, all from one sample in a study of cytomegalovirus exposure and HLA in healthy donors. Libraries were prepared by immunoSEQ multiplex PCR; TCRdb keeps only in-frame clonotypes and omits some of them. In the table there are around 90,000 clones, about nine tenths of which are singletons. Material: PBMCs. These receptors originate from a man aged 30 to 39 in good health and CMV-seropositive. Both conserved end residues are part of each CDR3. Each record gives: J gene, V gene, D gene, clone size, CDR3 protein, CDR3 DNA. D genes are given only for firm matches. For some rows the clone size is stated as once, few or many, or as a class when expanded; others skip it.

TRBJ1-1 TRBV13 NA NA CASSPRTRGTNTEAFF TGTGCCAGCAGCCCAAGGACCAGGGGTACGAACACTGAAGCTTTCTTT
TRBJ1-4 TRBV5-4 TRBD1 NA CASSPGTGRLEKLFF TGTGCCAGCAGCCCCGGGACAGGGAGGTTAGAAAAACTGTTTTTT
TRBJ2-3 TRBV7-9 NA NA CASSVQDANTQYF TGTGCCAGCAGCGTACAGGATGCGAATACGCAGTATTTT
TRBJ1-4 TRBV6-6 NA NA CASSYSMGGSEKLFF TGTGCCAGCAGTTATTCTATGGGGGGTAGTGAAAAACTGTTTTTT
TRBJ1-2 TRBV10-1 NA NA CASSSREDYGYTF TGCGCCAGCAGTAGCCGGGAGGACTATGGCTACACCTTC
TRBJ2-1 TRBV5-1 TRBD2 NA CASRHPSLAGGPGEQFF TGCGCCAGCAGACATCCCTCCCTAGCGGGAGGGCCAGGAGAGCAGTTCTTC
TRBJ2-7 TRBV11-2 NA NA CASSFTTGRYEQYF TGTGCCAGCAGCTTCACGACAGGGAGGTACGAGCAGTACTTC
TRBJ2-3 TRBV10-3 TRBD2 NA CAISEGLAGENGDTQYF TGTGCCATCAGTGAAGGACTAGCGGGAGAGAATGGAGATACGCAGTATTTT
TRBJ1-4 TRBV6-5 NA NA CASSYQGANEKLFF TGTGCCAGCAGTTATCAGGGCGCTAATGAAAAACTGTTTTTT
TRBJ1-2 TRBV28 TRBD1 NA CASSQGDYGYTF TGTGCCAGCAGTCAGGGGGACTATGGCTACACCTTC
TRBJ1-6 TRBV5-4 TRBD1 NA CASSLGGTARGDSPLHF TGTGCCAGCAGCTTGGGAGGGACAGCCAGGGGGGATTCACCCCTCCACTTT
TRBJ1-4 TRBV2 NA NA CASTGQLNEKLFF TGTGCCAGCACAGGGCAGTTAAATGAAAAACTGTTTTTT
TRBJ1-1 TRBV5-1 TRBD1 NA CASSPDRGGTEAFF TGCGCCAGCAGCCCCGACAGGGGAGGGACTGAAGCTTTCTTT
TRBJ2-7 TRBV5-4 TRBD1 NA CASSSPGTGGLEQYF TGTGCCAGCAGCTCGCCCGGGACAGGGGGCCTCGAGCAGTACTTC
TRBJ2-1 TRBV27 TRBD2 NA CASSPEGLAGAPLNEQFF TGTGCCAGCAGTCCCGAGGGACTAGCGGGTGCCCCCCTCAATGAGCAGTTCTTC
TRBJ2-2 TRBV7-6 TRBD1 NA CASSVQSGTGGTGELFF TGTGCCAGCAGCGTACAATCCGGGACAGGGGGAACCGGGGAGCTGTTTTTT
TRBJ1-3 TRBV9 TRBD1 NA CASTDNRGGGDTIYF TGTGCCAGCACCGATAACAGGGGGGGCGGTGACACCATATATTTT
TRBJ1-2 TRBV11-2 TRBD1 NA CASSNIPGTGVFGYTF TGTGCCAGCAGCAACATCCCCGGGACAGGGGTTTTTGGCTACACCTTC
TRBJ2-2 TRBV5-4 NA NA CASSLFSITGELFF TGTGCCAGCAGCTTATTTAGTATCACCGGGGAGCTGTTTTTT
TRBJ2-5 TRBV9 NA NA CASSVAGGETQYF TGTGCCAGCAGCGTAGCTGGGGGGGAGACCCAGTACTTC
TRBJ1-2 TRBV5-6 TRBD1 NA CASSQGAYGYTF TGTGCCAGCAGTCAGGGGGCCTATGGCTACACCTTC
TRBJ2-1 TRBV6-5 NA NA CASSYSGHTDYEQFF TGTGCCAGCAGTTACTCGGGGCACACAGATTATGAGCAGTTCTTC
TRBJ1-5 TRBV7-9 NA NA CASSSQDSNQPQHF TGTGCCAGCAGCTCACAAGATAGCAATCAGCCCCAGCATTTT
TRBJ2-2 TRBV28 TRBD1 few CASSTRDSTGELFF TGTGCCAGCAGTACCCGGGACAGCACCGGGGAGCTGTTTTTT
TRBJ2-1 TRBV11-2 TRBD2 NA CASSLVAGGMWNEQFF TGTGCCAGCAGCTTAGTTGCGGGAGGAATGTGGAATGAGCAGTTCTTC
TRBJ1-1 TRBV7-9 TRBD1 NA CASSLRGQGLNTEAFF TGTGCCAGCAGCTTAAGGGGACAGGGCCTGAACACTGAAGCTTTCTTT
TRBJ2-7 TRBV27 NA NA CASSYSRGPYEQYF TGTGCCAGCAGTTATTCCCGAGGCCCCTACGAGCAGTACTTC
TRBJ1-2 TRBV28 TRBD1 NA CATTLGQVFYGYTF TGTGCCACAACACTTGGACAGGTGTTTTATGGCTACACCTTC
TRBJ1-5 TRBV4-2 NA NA CASSQLAGAFNQPQHF TGTGCCAGCAGCCAATTGGCGGGAGCCTTCAATCAGCCCCAGCATTTT
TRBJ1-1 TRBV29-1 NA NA CSAGDTEAFF TGCAGCGCAGGGGACACTGAAGCTTTCTTT
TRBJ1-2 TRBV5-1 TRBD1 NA CASSLSQGASYGYTF TGCGCCAGCAGCTTGTCCCAGGGGGCTTCGTATGGCTACACCTTC
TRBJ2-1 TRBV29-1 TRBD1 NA CSVIPTGGGEQFF TGCAGCGTTATCCCAACAGGGGGCGGTGAGCAGTTCTTC
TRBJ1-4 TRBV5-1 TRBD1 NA CASSVGQGPERLFF TGCGCCAGCAGCGTGGGACAGGGTCCGGAAAGGTTGTTTTTT
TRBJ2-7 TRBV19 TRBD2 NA CASSSASGYYEQYF TGTGCCAGTAGTAGCGCTAGCGGTTACTACGAGCAGTACTTC
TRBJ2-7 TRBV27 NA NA CASSSLRGEQYF TGTGCCAGCAGTTCTTTAAGGGGCGAGCAGTACTTC
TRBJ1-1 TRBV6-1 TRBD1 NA CASSEALYRGNTEAFF TGTGCCAGCAGTGAAGCGCTGTACAGGGGAAACACTGAAGCTTTCTTT
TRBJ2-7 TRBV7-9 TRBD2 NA CASSLSGSSYEQYF TGTGCCAGCAGCTTAAGCGGGAGCTCCTACGAGCAGTACTTC
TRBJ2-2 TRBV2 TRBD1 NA CASRMDRDTGELFF TGTGCCAGCAGGATGGACAGGGACACCGGGGAGCTGTTTTTT
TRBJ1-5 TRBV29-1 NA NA CSVAEAGNQPQHF TGCAGCGTTGCTGAGGCGGGCAATCAGCCCCAGCATTTT
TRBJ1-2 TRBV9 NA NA CASSVGLSYYDGYTF TGTGCCAGCAGCGTAGGGTTGTCCTACTATGATGGCTACACCTTC
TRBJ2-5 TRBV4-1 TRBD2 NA CASSQVGAGQETQYF TGCGCCAGCAGCCAAGTGGGAGCGGGGCAAGAGACCCAGTACTTC
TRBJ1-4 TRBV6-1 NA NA CASSEDTPIDATNEKLFF TGTGCCAGCAGTGAAGATACACCCATCGATGCAACTAATGAAAAACTGTTTTTT
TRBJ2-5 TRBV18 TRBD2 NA CASSQAGEGETQYF TGTGCCAGCTCCCAAGCGGGAGAAGGAGAGACCCAGTACTTC